This record concerns one TCR beta chain sequence. TCRdb's table, derived via immunoSEQ multiplex PCR, lists solely in-frame clones and lacks some. The sample has approximately 280,000 clones, 80% to 90% seen once. The data belong to a study of blood T cell repertoires in COVID-19. At the level of the study: The study drew acute and convalescent COVID-19 samples from the United States, Italy and Spain.

This CDR3 spans 13 amino acids. J lost 8 bases, V lost 4 bases, and 7 bases had no gene match. Germline loops: CDR1 SGHRS, CDR2 YFSETQ. The rearrangement uses TRBV5-1 and TRBJ1-2; 8 bases match TRBD1. The sequenced sample was peripheral blood. The sequence came from a man between 40 and 49 years old with acute or convalescent COVID-19. CDR3 nucleotide sequence: TGCGCCAGCAGCGTGGACAGGGTCGGCGGCTACACCTTC. Translation gives CASSVDRVGGYTF.